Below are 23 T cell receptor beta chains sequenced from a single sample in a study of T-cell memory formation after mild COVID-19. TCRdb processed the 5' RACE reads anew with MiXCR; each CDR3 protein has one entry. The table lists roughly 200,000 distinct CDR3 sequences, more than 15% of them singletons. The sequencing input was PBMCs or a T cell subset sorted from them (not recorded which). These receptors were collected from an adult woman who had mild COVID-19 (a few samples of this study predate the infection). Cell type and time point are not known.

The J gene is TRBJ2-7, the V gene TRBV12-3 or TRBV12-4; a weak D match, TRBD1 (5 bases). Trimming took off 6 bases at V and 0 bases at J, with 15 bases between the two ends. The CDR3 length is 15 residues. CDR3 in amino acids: CASSPTGVSSYEQYF. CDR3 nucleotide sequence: TGTGCCAGCAGCCCAACAGGAGTTAGCTCCTACGAGCAGTACTTC.

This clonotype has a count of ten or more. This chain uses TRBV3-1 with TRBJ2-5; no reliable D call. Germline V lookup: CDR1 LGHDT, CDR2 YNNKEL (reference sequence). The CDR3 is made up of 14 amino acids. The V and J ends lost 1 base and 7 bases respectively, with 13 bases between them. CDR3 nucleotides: TGTGCCAGCAGCCAAGGAAACCTGGAAAGGACCCAGTACTTC. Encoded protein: CASSQGNLERTQYF.

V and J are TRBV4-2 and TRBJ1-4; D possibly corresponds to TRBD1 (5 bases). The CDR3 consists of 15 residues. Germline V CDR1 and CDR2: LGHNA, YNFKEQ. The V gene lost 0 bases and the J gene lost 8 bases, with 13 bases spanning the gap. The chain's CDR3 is CASSQEVRAGEKLFF. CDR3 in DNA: TGTGCCAGCAGCCAAGAAGTCAGGGCCGGAGAAAAACTGTTTTTT.

The CDR3 loop is CASSLDGRDTQYF. CDR3 nucleotide sequence: TGTGCCAGCAGCTTAGACGGTAGAGATACGCAGTATTTT. The rearrangement uses TRBV7-9 and TRBJ2-3; no definite D call. In germline, CDR1 is SEHNR, CDR2 FQNEAQ (reference sequence). Trimming removed 1 base from V and 5 bases from J, with 7 bases in between. CDR3 length: 13 amino acids.

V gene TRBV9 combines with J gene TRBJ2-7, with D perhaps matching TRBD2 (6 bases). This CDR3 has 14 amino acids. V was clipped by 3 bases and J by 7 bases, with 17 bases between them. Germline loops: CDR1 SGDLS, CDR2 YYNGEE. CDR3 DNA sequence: TGTGCCAGCAGCGGCCGGGGCGGGGCGGGGGAGCAGTACTTC. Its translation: CASSGRGGAGEQYF.

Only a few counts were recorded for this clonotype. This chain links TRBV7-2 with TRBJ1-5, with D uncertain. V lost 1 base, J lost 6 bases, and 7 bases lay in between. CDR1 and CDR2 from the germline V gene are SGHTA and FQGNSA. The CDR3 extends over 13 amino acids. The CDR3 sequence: CASSLEAFQPQHF. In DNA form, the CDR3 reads TGTGCCAGCAGCTTAGAAGCTTTTCAGCCCCAGCATTTT. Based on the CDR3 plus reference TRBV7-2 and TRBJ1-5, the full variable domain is GAGVSQSPSNKVTEKGKDVELRCDPISGHTALYWYRQSLGQGLEFLIYFQGNSAPDKSGLPSDRFSAERTGGSVSTLTIQRTQQEDSAVYLCASSLEAFQPQHFGDGTRLSIL.

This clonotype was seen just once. CDR3 sequence (DNA): TGCGCCAGCAGCTGGGATCCGGGCCGCGCGGGGACTGAAGCTTTCTTT. The encoded protein is CASSWDPGRAGTEAFF. V is TRBV5-1 and J is TRBJ1-1, with no clear D. Germline V gives CDR1 SGHRS, CDR2 YFSETQ. The CDR3 spans 16 residues. V dropped 3 bases and J dropped 5 bases, with 20 bases sitting between them. Full variable domain (outside the CDR3, taken from reference TRBV5-1 and TRBJ1-1): KAGVTQTPRYLIKTRGQQVTLSCSPISGHRSVSWYQQTPGQGLQFLFEYFSETQRNKGNFPGRFSGRQFSNSRSEMNVSTLELGDSALYLCASSWDPGRAGTEAFFGQGTRLTVV.

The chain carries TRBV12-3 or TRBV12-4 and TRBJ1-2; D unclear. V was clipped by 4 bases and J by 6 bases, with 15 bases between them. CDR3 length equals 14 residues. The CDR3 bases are TGTGCCAGCAGTTCTGGAGGGAAATGGGATGGCTACACCTTC. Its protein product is CASSSGGKWDGYTF.

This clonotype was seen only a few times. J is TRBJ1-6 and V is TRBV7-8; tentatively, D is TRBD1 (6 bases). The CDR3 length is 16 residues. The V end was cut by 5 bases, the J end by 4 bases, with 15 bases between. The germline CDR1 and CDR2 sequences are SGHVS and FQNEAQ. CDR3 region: CASSRTGGRYNSPLHF. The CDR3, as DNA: TGTGCCAGCAGCCGCACGGGGGGGCGGTATAATTCACCCCTCCACTTT.

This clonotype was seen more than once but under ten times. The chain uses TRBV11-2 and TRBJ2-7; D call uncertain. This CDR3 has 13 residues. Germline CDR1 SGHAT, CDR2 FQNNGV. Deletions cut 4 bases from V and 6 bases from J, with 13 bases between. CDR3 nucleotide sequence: TGTGCCAGCAGCTCAACTACTGGTCTCGAGCAGTACTTC. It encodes CASSSTTGLEQYF.

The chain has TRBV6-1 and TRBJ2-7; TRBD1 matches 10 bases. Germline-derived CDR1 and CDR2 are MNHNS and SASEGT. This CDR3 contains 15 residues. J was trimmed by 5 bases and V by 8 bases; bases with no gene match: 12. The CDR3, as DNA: TGTGCCAGCGAATTGACAGGGGGCCTTGGGAACGAGCAGTACTTC. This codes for CASELTGGLGNEQYF.

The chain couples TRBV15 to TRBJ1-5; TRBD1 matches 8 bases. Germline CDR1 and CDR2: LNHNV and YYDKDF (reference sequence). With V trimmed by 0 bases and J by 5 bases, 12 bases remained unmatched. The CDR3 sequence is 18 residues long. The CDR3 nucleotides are TGTGCCACCAGCAGAGACCGATTAGGACAGGGACATTATCAGCCCCAGCATTTT. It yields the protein CATSRDRLGQGHYQPQHF.

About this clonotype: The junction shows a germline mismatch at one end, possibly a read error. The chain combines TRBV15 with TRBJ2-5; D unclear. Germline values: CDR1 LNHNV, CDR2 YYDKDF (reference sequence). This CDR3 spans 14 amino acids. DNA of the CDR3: TGTGCAACCAGCAGAGACCTCTCGCAAGAGACCCAGTACTTC. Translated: CATSRDLSQETQYF.

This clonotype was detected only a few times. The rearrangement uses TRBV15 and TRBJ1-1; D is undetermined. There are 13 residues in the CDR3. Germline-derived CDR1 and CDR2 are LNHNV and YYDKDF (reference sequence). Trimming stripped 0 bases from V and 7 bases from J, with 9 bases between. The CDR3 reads CATSRDRRYEAFF. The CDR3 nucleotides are TGTGCCACCAGCAGAGACAGGAGATATGAAGCTTTCTTT.

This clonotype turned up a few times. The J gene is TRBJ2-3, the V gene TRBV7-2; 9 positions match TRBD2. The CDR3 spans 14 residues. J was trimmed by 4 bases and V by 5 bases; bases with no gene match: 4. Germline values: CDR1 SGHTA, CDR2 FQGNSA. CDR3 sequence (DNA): TGTGCCAGCAGCCGTAGCGGGAGTGCAGATACGCAGTATTTT. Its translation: CASSRSGSADTQYF.

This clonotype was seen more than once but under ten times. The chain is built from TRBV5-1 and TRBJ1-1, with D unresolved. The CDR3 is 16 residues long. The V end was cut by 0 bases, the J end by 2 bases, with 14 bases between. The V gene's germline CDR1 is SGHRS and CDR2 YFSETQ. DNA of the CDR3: TGCGCCAGCAGCTTGGCCAAGTTTTCCACCAACACTGAAGCTTTCTTT. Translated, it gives CASSLAKFSTNTEAFF.

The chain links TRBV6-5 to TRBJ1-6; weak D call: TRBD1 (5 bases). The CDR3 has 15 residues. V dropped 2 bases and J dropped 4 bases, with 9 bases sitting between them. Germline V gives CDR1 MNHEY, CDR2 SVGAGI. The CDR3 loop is CASSYGQGYNSPLHF. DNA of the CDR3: TGTGCCAGCAGTTACGGTCAGGGATATAATTCACCCCTCCACTTT.

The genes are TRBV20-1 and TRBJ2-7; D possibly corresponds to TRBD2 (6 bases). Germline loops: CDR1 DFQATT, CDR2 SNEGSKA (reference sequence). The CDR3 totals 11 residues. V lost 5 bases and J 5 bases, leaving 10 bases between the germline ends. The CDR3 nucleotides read TGCAGTGCTGGAGGGGTTAACGAGCAGTACTTC. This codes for CSAGGVNEQYF.

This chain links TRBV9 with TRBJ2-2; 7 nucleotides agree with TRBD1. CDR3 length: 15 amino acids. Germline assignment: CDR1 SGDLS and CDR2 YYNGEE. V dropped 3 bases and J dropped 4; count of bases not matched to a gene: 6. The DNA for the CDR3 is TGTGCCAGCAGCGGAAGACAGGGCGGCACCGGGGAGCTGTTTTTT. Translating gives CASSGRQGGTGELFF.

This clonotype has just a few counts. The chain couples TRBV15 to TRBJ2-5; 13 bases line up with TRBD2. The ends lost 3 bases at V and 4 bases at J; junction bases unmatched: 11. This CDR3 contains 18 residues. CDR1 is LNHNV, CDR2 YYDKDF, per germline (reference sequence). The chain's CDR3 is CATSRTSGGIPQGETQYF. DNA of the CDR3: TGTGCCACCAGCAGGACTAGCGGGGGGATCCCTCAAGGAGAGACCCAGTACTTC. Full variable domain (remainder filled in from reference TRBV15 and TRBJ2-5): DAMVIQNPRYQVTQFGKPVTLSCSQTLNHNVMYWYQQKSSQAPKLLFHYYDKDFNNEADTPDNFQSRRPNTSFCFLDIRSPGLGDTAMYLCATSRTSGGIPQGETQYFGPGTRLLVL.

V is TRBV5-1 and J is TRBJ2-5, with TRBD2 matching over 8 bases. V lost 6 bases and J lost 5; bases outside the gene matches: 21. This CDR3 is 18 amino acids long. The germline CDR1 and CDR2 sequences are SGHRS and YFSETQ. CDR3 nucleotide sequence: TGCGCCAGCACCTTTCGAGGGAGCGCACGGACTAGCTCGGAGACCCAGTACTTC. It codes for CASTFRGSARTSSETQYF.

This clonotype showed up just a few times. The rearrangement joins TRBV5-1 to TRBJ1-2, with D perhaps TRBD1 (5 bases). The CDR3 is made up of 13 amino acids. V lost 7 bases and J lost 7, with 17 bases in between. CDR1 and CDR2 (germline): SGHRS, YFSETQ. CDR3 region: CASGLHWDSGYTF. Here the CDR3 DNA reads TGCGCCAGCGGACTCCATTGGGACTCTGGCTACACCTTC. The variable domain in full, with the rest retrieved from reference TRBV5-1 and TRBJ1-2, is KAGVTQTPRYLIKTRGQQVTLSCSPISGHRSVSWYQQTPGQGLQFLFEYFSETQRNKGNFPGRFSGRQFSNSRSEMNVSTLELGDSALYLCASGLHWDSGYTFGSGTRLTVV.

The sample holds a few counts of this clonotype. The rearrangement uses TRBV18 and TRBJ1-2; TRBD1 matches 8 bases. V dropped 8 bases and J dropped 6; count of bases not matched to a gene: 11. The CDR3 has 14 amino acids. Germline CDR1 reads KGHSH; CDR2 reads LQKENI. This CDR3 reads CASAPQGAGNGYTF. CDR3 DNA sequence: TGTGCCAGCGCTCCTCAGGGGGCAGGGAATGGCTACACCTTC.